The rows below give T cell receptor beta chains drawn from one sample of a study of cytomegalovirus exposure and HLA in healthy donors. Clones were sequenced by immunoSEQ multiplex PCR, and TCRdb holds only the in-frame ones, with some missing. This table has 150,000 to 200,000 clones, around 83% appearing once. The sequencing sample was made of PBMCs. The source of these receptors is a woman in her thirties or forties in good health and CMV-seronegative. Both conserved end residues are part of each CDR3. The D gene is left open where the match is weak.

D | V | length | CDR3
TRBD2 | TRBV6-5 | 14 | CASSQSAGAYEQYF
TRBD2 | TRBV9 | 15 | CASSGGLAGDNEQFF
. | TRBV11-3 | 13 | CASTGGLGEKLFF
. | TRBV6-4 | 14 | CASSDSRTDEQEYF
TRBD1 | TRBV15 | 17 | CATSRVGGRTGGRGYTF
. | TRBV11-3 | 15 | CASSLTGMNTGELFF
TRBD2 | TRBV5-6 | 18 | CASSLLAGGRFAPDTQYF
. | TRBV6-1 | 10 | CASRANEQFF
. | TRBV4-3 | 13 | CASSQDVGSPLHF
TRBD1 | TRBV2 | 13 | CASSETGDYGYTF
. | TRBV6-1 | 14 | CASIEGEVNQPQHF
TRBD2 | TRBV7-8 | 15 | CASSLGGRATDTQYF
TRBD1 | TRBV5-1 | 13 | CASSLGQGNGYTF
. | TRBV30 | 14 | CAWSHGLGNQPQHF
TRBD1 | TRBV30 | 10 | CACTTGIYTF
TRBD1 | TRBV7-8 | 15 | CASSRDGTGGRAQYF
. | TRBV7-2 | 15 | CASSLAGVLVDTQYF
. | TRBV7-6 | 18 | CASSLGPLGGGMNTEAFF
TRBD1 | TRBV7-8 | 14 | CASSLSAGGETQYF
TRBD2 | TRBV18 | 15 | CASSLGLAGVDEQFF
TRBD1 | TRBV27 | 16 | CASSFTQGQGSYEQYF
TRBD2 | TRBV4-1 | 16 | CASSQAPSGNPYEQYF
. | TRBV30 | 14 | CAWSVQPPPDTQYF
. | TRBV11-2 | 13 | CASSLEVGTTGHF
. | TRBV6-6 | 15 | CASSYHQGSGNTIYF
. | TRBV6-1 | 11 | CACRFYNEQFF
TRBD1 | TRBV27 | 15 | CASSLRTGDNYGYTF
. | TRBV6-5 | 13 | CASSNRDGQPQHF
TRBD1 | TRBV7-9 | 15 | CASSPLPGQGNGYTF
TRBD1 | TRBV25-1 | 16 | CASSEGRTGGVYGYTF
TRBD1 | TRBV30 | 16 | CAWSVERGRANEKLFF
TRBD1 | TRBV6-5 | 14 | CASRGQGRSQPQHF
. | TRBV19 | 16 | CASSIGGHRSGNTIYF
TRBD2 | TRBV7-6 | 16 | CASSLVGGDSYNEQFF
TRBD1 | TRBV6-1 | 14 | CASSDRTGGWEQFF
TRBD2 | TRBV5-4 | 16 | CASSRASGRGTDTQYF
TRBD1 | TRBV7-2 | 14 | CASSLMGQGTEAFF